Listed here is a single TCR beta chain. Its antigen is as yet unknown. The method was immunoSEQ multiplex PCR; TCRdb's version includes in-frame clones alone and lacks a portion of them. Altogether 60,000 to 100,000 clones are present, about 91% being singletons, with the ten largest covering 6% to 8.5%. Germline values: CDR1 SNHLY, CDR2 FYNNEI. Trimming shortened V by 4 bases and J by 5 bases, and 11 bases separated the two germline ends. This CDR3 has 13 amino acids. This record belongs to a study of T cell responses to AZD1222 COVID-19 vaccine. Notes on the study in general: Mostly white British, mostly female donors; authors suggested clonal diversity may be underestimated.

Here the sequenced sample was peripheral blood, taken on day 0 of MenACWY control vaccination. The gene calls are TRBV2 and TRBJ2-5, with D maybe TRBD2 (6 bases). This receptor was identified in an adult in good health. The DNA of the CDR3 is TGTGCCAGCAGTGTGGAGGGATCGGAGACCCAGTACTTC. Translating gives CASSVEGSETQYF.